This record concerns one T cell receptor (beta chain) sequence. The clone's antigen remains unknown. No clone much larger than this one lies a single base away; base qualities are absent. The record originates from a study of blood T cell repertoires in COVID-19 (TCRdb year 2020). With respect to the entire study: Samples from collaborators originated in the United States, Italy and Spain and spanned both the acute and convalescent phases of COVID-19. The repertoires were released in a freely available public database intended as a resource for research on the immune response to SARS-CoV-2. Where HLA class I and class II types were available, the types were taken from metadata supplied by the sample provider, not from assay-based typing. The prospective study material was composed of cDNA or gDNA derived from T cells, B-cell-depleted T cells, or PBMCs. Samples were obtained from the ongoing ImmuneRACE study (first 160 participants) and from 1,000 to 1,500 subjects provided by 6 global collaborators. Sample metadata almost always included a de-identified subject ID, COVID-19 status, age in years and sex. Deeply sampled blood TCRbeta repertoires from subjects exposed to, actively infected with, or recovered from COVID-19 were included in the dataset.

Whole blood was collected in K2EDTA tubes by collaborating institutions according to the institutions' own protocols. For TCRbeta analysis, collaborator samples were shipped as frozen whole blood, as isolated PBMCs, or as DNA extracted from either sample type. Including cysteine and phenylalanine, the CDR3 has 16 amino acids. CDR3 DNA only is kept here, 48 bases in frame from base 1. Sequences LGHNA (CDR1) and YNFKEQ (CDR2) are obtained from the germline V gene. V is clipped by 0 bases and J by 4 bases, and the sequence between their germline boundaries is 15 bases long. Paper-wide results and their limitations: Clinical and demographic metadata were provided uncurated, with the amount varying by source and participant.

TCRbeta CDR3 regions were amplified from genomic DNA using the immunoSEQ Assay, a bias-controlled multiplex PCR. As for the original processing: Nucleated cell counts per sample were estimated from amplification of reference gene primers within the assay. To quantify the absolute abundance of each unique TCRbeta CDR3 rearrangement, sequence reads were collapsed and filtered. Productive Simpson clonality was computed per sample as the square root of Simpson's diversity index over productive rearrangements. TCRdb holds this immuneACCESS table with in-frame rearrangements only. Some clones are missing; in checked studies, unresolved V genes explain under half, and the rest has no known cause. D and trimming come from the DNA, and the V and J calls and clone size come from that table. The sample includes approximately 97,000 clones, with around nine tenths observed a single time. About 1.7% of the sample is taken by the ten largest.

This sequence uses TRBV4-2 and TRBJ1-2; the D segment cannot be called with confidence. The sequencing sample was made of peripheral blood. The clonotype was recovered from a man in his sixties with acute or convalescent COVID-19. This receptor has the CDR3 CASSQDGLVLGYGYTF. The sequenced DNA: TGTGCCAGCAGCCAAGATGGTTTGGTCCTAGGCTATGGCTACACCTTC.